Below are 22 T cell receptor beta chains sequenced from a single sample in a study of blood T cell repertoires in COVID-19. Repertoires were generated with immunoSEQ multiplex PCR, while TCRdb's copy carries only in-frame clones and drops some. The sample yields around 200,000 clones, just over 85% seen once. Sequenced sample: PBMCs or T cells enriched from blood (not recorded which). These receptors came from a woman aged 40-49 years with acute COVID-19.

The chain links TRBV11-2 to TRBJ2-7; weak D call: TRBD1 (6 bases). Deletions cut 1 base from V and 6 bases from J, with 13 bases between. The CDR3 is 14 residues long. The germline V gene encodes CDR1 SGHAT and CDR2 FQNNGV. CDR3 amino acids: CASSLVLGAFEQYV. The CDR3 DNA is TGTGCCAGCAGCTTAGTGTTGGGGGCCTTCGAGCAGTACGTC.

The gene calls are TRBV2 and TRBJ1-2; TRBD1 matches 8 bases. Germline CDR1 and CDR2: SNHLY and FYNNEI. V lost 9 bases, J lost 7 bases, and 10 bases stayed unmatched. The CDR3 is 13 amino acids. Written as DNA, the CDR3 is TGTGCCAGAACCGACAGGGGAGCCCCTGGCTACACCTTC. This codes for CARTDRGAPGYTF.

A single count supports this clone. The CDR3 sequence: CASRSFGGDYGYTF. CDR3 nucleotides: TGTGCCAGCAGGAGCTTCGGGGGTGACTATGGCTACACCTTC. V gene TRBV2 combines with J gene TRBJ1-2, with a tentative D call TRBD1 (5 bases). The CDR3 has 14 residues. From germline, CDR1 is SNHLY and CDR2 FYNNEI. Trimming removed 6 bases from V and 3 bases from J, with 14 bases in between.

V gene TRBV9 combines with J gene TRBJ2-1, with 11 bases fitting TRBD2. The J segment lost 6 bases and the V segment lost 4 bases, leaving 6 bases of the junction unmatched. The CDR3 sequence is 15 residues long. Germline V lookup: CDR1 SGDLS, CDR2 YYNGEE. This CDR3 reads CASSLRLAGLNEQFF. The CDR3 bases are TGTGCCAGCAGCCTGAGACTAGCGGGGCTCAATGAGCAGTTCTTC. Full variable domain (outside the CDR3, taken from reference TRBV9 and TRBJ2-1): DSGVTQTPKHLITATGQRVTLRCSPRSGDLSVYWYQQSLDQGLQFLIQYYNGEERAKGNILERFSAQQFPDLHSELNLSSLELGDSALYFCASSLRLAGLNEQFFGPGTRLTVL.

The chain carries TRBV5-1 and TRBJ1-1; TRBD1 matches 7 bases. Per the germline V gene, CDR1 is SGHRS and CDR2 is YFSETQ. The V segment lost 0 bases and the J segment 11 bases; nucleotides outside the gene matches: 10. The CDR3 totals 14 residues. The CDR3 region is CASSLATGVVGAFF. The CDR3 nucleotides read TGCGCCAGCAGCTTGGCTACAGGGGTTGTGGGGGCTTTCTTT.

The chain joins TRBV9 to TRBJ2-1; 9 bases align to TRBD2. The CDR3 covers 15 residues. Germline loops: CDR1 SGDLS, CDR2 YYNGEE. The V and J ends lost 0 bases and 6 bases, in that order; junction bases with no gene match: 4. The CDR3 sequence is CASSVVAGAANEQFF. The DNA for the CDR3 is TGTGCCAGCAGCGTAGTAGCGGGGGCCGCCAATGAGCAGTTCTTC.

The chain carries TRBV14 and TRBJ2-2, with D perhaps TRBD2 (5 bases). CDR3 length: 15 residues. The V gene's germline CDR1 is SGHDN and CDR2 FVKESK. V was pared by 0 bases and J by 4 bases, with 9 bases between. The CDR3 region is CASSQDLGSTGELFF. As DNA, the CDR3 is TGTGCCAGCAGCCAAGATCTGGGGAGCACCGGGGAGCTGTTTTTT.

CDR3 nucleotides: TGTGCCAGCAGCCACCCCGGGGGGGCCAATGAGCAGTTCTTC. Its translation: CASSHPGGANEQFF. V and J are TRBV7-3 and TRBJ2-1; 8 positions match TRBD2. This CDR3 is 14 amino acids long. CDR1 SGHTA and CDR2 FQGTGA come from the germline V gene. Trimming removed 5 bases from V and 6 bases from J; junction bases left unmatched: 6.

The chain is built from TRBV12-3 or TRBV12-4 and TRBJ1-5; D unresolved. Trimming took off 6 bases at V and 4 bases at J, with 7 bases between the two ends. This CDR3 spans 12 amino acids. The CDR3 loop is CASSPGNQPQHF. CDR3 coding DNA: TGTGCCAGCAGCCCGGGGAATCAGCCCCAGCATTTT.

The chain carries TRBV6-2 or TRBV6-3 and TRBJ1-1; tentatively, D is TRBD1 (6 bases). There are 13 residues in the CDR3. Germline-derived CDR1 and CDR2 are MNHEY and SVGEGT. V shed 6 bases and J shed 3 bases, with 11 bases lying between them. Written as DNA, the CDR3 is TGTGCCAGCAGCCGCGGGGGCCACACTGAAGCTTTCTTT. Its translation: CASSRGGHTEAFF.

The CDR3 spells CASSQGGSRTYEQYV. The CDR3 DNA sequence: TGTGCCAGCAGCCAAGGAGGAAGTCGGACCTACGAGCAGTACGTC. The chain combines TRBV3-1 (or the pseudogene TRBV3-2) with TRBJ2-7, with unresolved D. Looked up from germline, CDR1 is LGHDT and CDR2 is YNNKEL (reference sequence). Between the trimmed V and J ends, which lost 1 base and 2 bases, there was a span of 12 bases. The CDR3 sequence is 15 residues long.

The chain has TRBV18 and TRBJ2-2, with a tentative D call TRBD1 (6 bases). Germline values: CDR1 KGHSH, CDR2 LQKENI. Trimming cost V 5 bases and J 5 bases, with 12 bases left between them. This CDR3 region has 14 residues. CDR3 sequence reads: CASSSLTGTGELFF. DNA for the CDR3: TGTGCCAGCTCATCCCTTACAGGGACCGGGGAGCTGTTTTTT.

The rearrangement uses TRBV5-1 and TRBJ1-1; D perhaps matches TRBD1 (5 bases). V was cut by 0 bases and J by 4 bases, with 16 bases left in between. The CDR3 totals 16 residues. CDR1 SGHRS and CDR2 YFSETQ come from the germline V gene. The CDR3 nucleotides read TGCGCCAGCAGCTTGGCTTTGGGGCCCCAAGGCACTGAAGCTTTCTTT. This codes for CASSLALGPQGTEAFF.

V usage is TRBV5-1 and J usage is TRBJ1-2, with 8 bases matching TRBD1. The CDR3 contains 18 residues. Germline CDR1 SGHRS, CDR2 YFSETQ. Trimming took 0 bases from V and 0 from J; bases not matched to a gene: 10. CDR3 loop: CASSLAGITGGANYGYTF. In DNA form, the CDR3 reads TGCGCCAGCAGCTTGGCGGGAATTACAGGGGGAGCTAACTATGGCTACACCTTC.

This chain joins TRBV3-1 (or the pseudogene TRBV3-2) and TRBJ1-2; 8 bases map to TRBD1. V was pared by 5 bases and J by 4 bases, with 9 bases of the junction left unmatched. The CDR3 is 15 amino acids. The germline CDR1 and CDR2 sequences are LGHDT and YNNKEL (reference sequence). CDR3 coding DNA: TGTGCCAGCAGCGCTTCGATAACAGGGGGCTATGGCTACACCTTC. It encodes CASSASITGGYGYTF.

This rearrangement joins TRBV5-1 to TRBJ2-3, with 8 nucleotides matching TRBD2. Per the germline V gene, CDR1 is SGHRS and CDR2 is YFSETQ. The junction had 5 bases not matched to a gene; V was cut back by 3 bases and J by 5 bases. This CDR3 comprises 14 residues. The CDR3 region has the DNA TGCGCCAGCAGCTACGGGGGGGTGGAAGATACGCAGTATTTT. Translated: CASSYGGVEDTQYF.

The chain is built from TRBV6-5 and TRBJ1-1; 7 nucleotides line up with TRBD1. CDR3 size: 15 residues. V lost 6 bases and J lost 5; bases outside the gene matches: 12. CDR1 and CDR2 (germline): MNHEY, SVGAGI. This CDR3 reads CASRRGAGGDTEAFF. CDR3 nucleotides: TGTGCCAGCAGGAGGGGGGCAGGGGGAGATACTGAAGCTTTCTTT.

V gene TRBV19 combines with J gene TRBJ1-4, with 8 bases that match TRBD1. Germline V CDR1 and CDR2: LNHDA, SQIVND (reference sequence). The junction had 2 bases not matched to a gene; V was cut back by 3 bases and J by 8 bases. The CDR3 extends over 13 amino acids. The CDR3 reads CASSMNRGEKLFF. In DNA form, the CDR3 reads TGTGCCAGTAGTATGAACAGGGGGGAAAAACTGTTTTTT.

This clone came up once. The chain has TRBV3-1 (or the pseudogene TRBV3-2) and TRBJ2-7, with 10 bases aligning to TRBD2. V shed 4 bases, J shed 3 bases, and the junction held 6 bases outside the gene matches. This CDR3 spans 15 amino acids. Germline loops: CDR1 LGHDT, CDR2 YNNKEL (reference sequence). CDR3 amino acids: CASSRSGGAGYEQYV. The CDR3 DNA sequence: TGTGCCAGCAGCCGAAGCGGGGGGGCGGGCTACGAGCAGTACGTC.

The V gene is TRBV7-2, the J gene TRBJ2-1, with 9 bases aligning to TRBD1. The CDR3 length is 16 residues. V shed 6 bases and J 9 bases; nucleotides not matched to a gene: 15. From germline, CDR1 is SGHTA and CDR2 FQGNSA. The CDR3 nucleotides read TGTGCCAGCAGAGCTCCTGTCGGGACAGGGCGAGCTGAGCAGTTCTTC. It translates to CASRAPVGTGRAEQFF.

The chain carries TRBV5-1 and TRBJ2-3; D call uncertain. V was trimmed by 2 bases and J by 6 bases, leaving 16 bases between them. The germline CDR1 and CDR2 sequences are SGHRS and YFSETQ. The CDR3 spans 15 residues. The CDR3 loop reads CASSFEQPTVDTQYF. The DNA for the CDR3 is TGCGCCAGCAGCTTCGAACAGCCAACCGTGGATACGCAGTATTTT.

The chain uses TRBV20-1 and TRBJ2-1, with TRBD1 matching over 7 bases. With 3 bases clipped from V and 0 bases from J, the junction kept 2 bases outside the gene matches. This CDR3 has 14 residues. Germline V gene data show CDR1 as DFQATT and CDR2 as SNEGSKA (reference sequence). The CDR3 region is CSASRDSSYNEQFF. In nucleotides, the CDR3 is TGCAGTGCTAGTCGGGACAGCTCCTACAATGAGCAGTTCTTC.